The 2 T cell receptor beta chains below all came from one sample that was sequenced in a study of shared clonotypes between healthy human individuals. Only in-frame clones appear in the TCRdb table, and some are missing; sequencing was by immunoSEQ multiplex PCR. The sample has 650,000 to 750,000 clones, 55% to 75% seen once; the top ten hold about 1.7%. Specimen: memory CD4+ T cells sorted from blood. The subset is: CD45RA-negative fraction. Every receptor here comes from a woman in her thirties in good health.

The DNA for the CDR3 is TGTGCCAGCAGTGCCCAGGGGGGGAATACCTACGAGCAGTACTTC. Protein product: CASSAQGGNTYEQYF. The chain uses TRBV6-1 and TRBJ2-7; D might be TRBD1 or TRBD2, each matching 7 bases. CDR1 and CDR2 from the germline V gene are MNHNS and SASEGT. V was trimmed by 4 bases and J by 2 bases, leaving 15 bases between them. The CDR3 has 15 residues.

This chain connects TRBV29-1 to TRBJ2-7, with D hard to call. The CDR3 length is 18 residues. The V gene lost 7 bases and the J gene lost 0 bases, with 28 bases spanning the gap. Germline V gene data show CDR1 as SQVTM and CDR2 as ANQGSEA. The CDR3 DNA reads as TGCAGCGCCTATACAACTCTCGCGGCCAGGTCTAGCTCCTACGAGCAGTACTTC. It codes for CSAYTTLAARSSSYEQYF.